Sequencing of this T cell receptor beta chain was carried out in a study of blood T cell repertoires in COVID-19. Looked up from germline, CDR1 is LNHDA and CDR2 is SQIVND (reference sequence). V was shortened by 5 bases and J by 1 base, with 12 bases between the two germline ends. The length of the CDR3 is 15 residues. Original methodology: Estimation of nucleated cell counts relied on the amplification of reference gene primers. The data were produced by immunoSEQ multiplex PCR, yet TCRdb's version contains in-frame clones alone and is incomplete. The DNA gave D and trimming, while V, J and clone size come from that table. The sample records around 46,000 clones, around nine tenths being singletons.

Material: peripheral blood. This sequence originates from a man aged 60 to 75 with active or convalescent COVID-19. V gene TRBV19 combines with J gene TRBJ2-1; TRBD2 is a possible D gene (6 bases). As DNA, the CDR3 is TGTGCCAGTAGTCCATCCGGGGGATCCTACAATGAGCAGTTCTTC. It specifies CASSPSGGSYNEQFF. The whole variable domain, filled in from reference TRBV19 and TRBJ2-1, reads DGGITQSPKYLFRKEGQNVTLSCEQNLNHDAMYWYRQDPGQGLRLIYYSQIVNDFQKGDIAEGYSVSREKKESFPLTVTSAQKNPTAFYLCASSPSGGSYNEQFFGPGTRLTVL.